Listed below are T cell receptor beta chains from one sample, sequenced in a study of T cell changes during pregnancy in multiple sclerosis. Data came from immunoSEQ multiplex PCR; TCRdb stores just in-frame clones and leaves some out. The sample yields approximately 44,000 clones, about nine tenths seen once. Source: CD4+ T cells from peripheral blood mononuclear cells, taken before pregnancy. These receptors originate from a female donor with multiple sclerosis, enrolled in a pregnancy study. Both conserved end residues are part of each CDR3. Each record gives: J gene, clone size, D gene, V gene, CDR3 DNA, CDR3 protein. The D gene is left open where the match is weak. Clone size is shown for a subset of rows, as once, few, many or a class of expanded clone.

j_call: TRBJ1-1
clone_size: .
d_call: .
v_call: TRBV9
cdr3_nt: TGTGCCAGCAGCGTATTCGGGGGGGCGCTTTTAAACACTGAAGCTTTCTTT
cdr3_aa: CASSVFGGALLNTEAFF

j_call: TRBJ1-5
clone_size: .
d_call: TRBD1
v_call: TRBV18
cdr3_nt: TGTGCCAGCTCACCCGTATCCGGGACAGGGCGAACTCAGCCCCAGCATTTT
cdr3_aa: CASSPVSGTGRTQPQHF

j_call: TRBJ2-2
clone_size: once
d_call: .
v_call: TRBV7-2
cdr3_nt: TGTGCCAGCAGCTTAGATCGGGGGTCCGGGGAGCTGTTTTTT
cdr3_aa: CASSLDRGSGELFF

j_call: TRBJ1-2
clone_size: .
d_call: .
v_call: TRBV9
cdr3_nt: TGTGCCAGCAGCGTAAGGAGCCAGGACGCGGGCGGCTACACCTTC
cdr3_aa: CASSVRSQDAGGYTF

j_call: TRBJ2-6
clone_size: .
d_call: TRBD1
v_call: TRBV18
cdr3_nt: TGTGCCAGCTCACCCTCAAAGGGGGCCCACTCTGGGGCCAACGTCCTGACTTTC
cdr3_aa: CASSPSKGAHSGANVLTF

j_call: TRBJ1-2
clone_size: .
d_call: .
v_call: TRBV30
cdr3_nt: TGTGCCTGGAGACAGGGATGGAAGCTAGGCTATGGCTACACCTTC
cdr3_aa: CAWRQGWKLGYGYTF

j_call: TRBJ1-1
clone_size: .
d_call: .
v_call: TRBV6-5
cdr3_nt: TGTGCCAGCAGTCCGTCCGGAGGGGTGAACACTGAAGCTTTCTTT
cdr3_aa: CASSPSGGVNTEAFF

j_call: TRBJ2-3
clone_size: .
d_call: .
v_call: TRBV25-1
cdr3_nt: TGTGCCAGCAGTGAATCAACAGGCACAGATACGCAGTATTTT
cdr3_aa: CASSESTGTDTQYF

j_call: TRBJ2-7
clone_size: .
d_call: TRBD2
v_call: TRBV13
cdr3_nt: TGTGCCAGCAGCCCGGCCAGGGGCACTAGCGGCTCGGAGGTGGGCCACGAGCAGTACTTC
cdr3_aa: CASSPARGTSGSEVGHEQYF

j_call: TRBJ1-2
clone_size: .
d_call: TRBD1
v_call: TRBV19
cdr3_nt: TGTGCCAGTATCTCAACCTCCGGGACAGGGGGCGCGGTGGATGGCTACACCTTC
cdr3_aa: CASISTSGTGGAVDGYTF

j_call: TRBJ2-7
clone_size: .
d_call: .
v_call: TRBV2
cdr3_nt: TGTGCCAGCAGGGTAAACTCCGGGTCCTCCTACGAGCAGTACTTC
cdr3_aa: CASRVNSGSSYEQYF

j_call: TRBJ2-7
clone_size: .
d_call: .
v_call: TRBV12-5
cdr3_nt: TGTGCTAGTGGTTTGGTACGGCAGAGGTCCTACGAGCAGTACTTC
cdr3_aa: CASGLVRQRSYEQYF

j_call: TRBJ1-2
clone_size: .
d_call: .
v_call: TRBV18
cdr3_nt: TGTGCCAGCTCACCAGACAGGTCCCCACTTGGCTACACCTTC
cdr3_aa: CASSPDRSPLGYTF